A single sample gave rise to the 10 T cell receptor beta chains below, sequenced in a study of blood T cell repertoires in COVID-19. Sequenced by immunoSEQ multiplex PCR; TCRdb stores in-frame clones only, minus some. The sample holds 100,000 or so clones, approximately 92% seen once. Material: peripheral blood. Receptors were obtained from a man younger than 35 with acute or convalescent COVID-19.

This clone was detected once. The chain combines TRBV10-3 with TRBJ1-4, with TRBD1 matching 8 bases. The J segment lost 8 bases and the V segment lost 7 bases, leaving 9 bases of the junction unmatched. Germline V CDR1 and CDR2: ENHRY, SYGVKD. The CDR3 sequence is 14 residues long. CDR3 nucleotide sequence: TGTGCCATCAAAGAGGACAGGGCTACGGAAAAACTGTTTTTT. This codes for CAIKEDRATEKLFF.

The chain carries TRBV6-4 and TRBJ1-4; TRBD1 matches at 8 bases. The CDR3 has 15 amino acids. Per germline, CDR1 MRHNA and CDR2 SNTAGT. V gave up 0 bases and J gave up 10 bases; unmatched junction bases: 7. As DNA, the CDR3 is TGTGCCAGCAGTGACTCCGGGGGACAGGAAGGAAAACTGTTTTTT. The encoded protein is CASSDSGGQEGKLFF.

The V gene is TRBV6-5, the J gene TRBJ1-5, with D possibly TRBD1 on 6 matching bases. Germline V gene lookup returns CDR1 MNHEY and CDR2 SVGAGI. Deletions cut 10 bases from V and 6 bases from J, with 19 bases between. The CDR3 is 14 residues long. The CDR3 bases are TGTGCCACCAAACCTTACAGGGAATCTCAGCCCCAGCATTTT. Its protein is CATKPYRESQPQHF.

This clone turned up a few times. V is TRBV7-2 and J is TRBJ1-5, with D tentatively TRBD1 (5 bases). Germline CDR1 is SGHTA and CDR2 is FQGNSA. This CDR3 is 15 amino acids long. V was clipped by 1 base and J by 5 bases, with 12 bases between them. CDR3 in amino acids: CASSLVGGGHQPQHF. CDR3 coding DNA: TGTGCCAGCAGCTTAGTGGGGGGAGGTCATCAGCCCCAGCATTTT. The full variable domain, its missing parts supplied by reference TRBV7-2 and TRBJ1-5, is GAGVSQSPSNKVTEKGKDVELRCDPISGHTALYWYRQSLGQGLEFLIYFQGNSAPDKSGLPSDRFSAERTGGSVSTLTIQRTQQEDSAVYLCASSLVGGGHQPQHFGDGTRLSIL.

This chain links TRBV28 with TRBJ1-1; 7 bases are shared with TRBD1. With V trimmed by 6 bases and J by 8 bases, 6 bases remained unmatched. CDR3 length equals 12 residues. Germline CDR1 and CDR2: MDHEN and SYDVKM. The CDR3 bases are TGTGCCAGCAGACCCCCGGACAGGGAAGCTTTCTTT. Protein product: CASRPPDREAFF.

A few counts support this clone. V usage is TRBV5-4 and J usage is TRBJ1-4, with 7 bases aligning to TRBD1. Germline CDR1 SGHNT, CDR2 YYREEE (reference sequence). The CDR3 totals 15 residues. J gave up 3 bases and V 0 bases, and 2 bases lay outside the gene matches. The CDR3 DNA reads TGTGCCAGCAGCTTGGAGACAGGGTCTAATGAAAAACTGTTTTTT. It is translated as CASSLETGSNEKLFF.

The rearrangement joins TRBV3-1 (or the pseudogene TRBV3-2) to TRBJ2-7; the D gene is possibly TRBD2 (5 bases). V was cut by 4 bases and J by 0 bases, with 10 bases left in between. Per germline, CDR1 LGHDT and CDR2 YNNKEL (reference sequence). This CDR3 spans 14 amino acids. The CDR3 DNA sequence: TGTGCCAGCAGCCGGACGGGGAGCTCCTACGAGCAGTACTTC. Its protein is CASSRTGSSYEQYF.

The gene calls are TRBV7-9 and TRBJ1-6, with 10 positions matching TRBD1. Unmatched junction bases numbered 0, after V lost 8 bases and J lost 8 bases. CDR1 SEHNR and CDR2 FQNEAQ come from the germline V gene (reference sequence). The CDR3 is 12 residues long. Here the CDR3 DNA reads TGTGCCAGCGGACAGGGGGATTCACCCCTCCACTTT. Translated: CASGQGDSPLHF. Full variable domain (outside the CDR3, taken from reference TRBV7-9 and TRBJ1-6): DTGVSQNPRHKITKRGQNVTFRCDPISEHNRLYWYRQTLGQGPEFLTYFQNEAQLEKSRLLSDRFSAERPKGSFSTLEIQRTEQGDSAMYLCASGQGDSPLHFGNGTRLTVT.

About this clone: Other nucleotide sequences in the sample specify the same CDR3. The DNA for the CDR3 is TGTGCCAGCAGTCCGAGACTAGCGGGTCTCCAAGAGACCCAGTACTTC. Protein sequence: CASSPRLAGLQETQYF. This sequence joins TRBV6-2 or TRBV6-3 and TRBJ2-5, with 10 bases that match TRBD2. V shed 5 bases, J shed 1 base, and the junction held 7 bases outside the gene matches. This CDR3 contains 16 residues. Germline V gene sequence: CDR1 MNHEY, CDR2 SVGEGT.

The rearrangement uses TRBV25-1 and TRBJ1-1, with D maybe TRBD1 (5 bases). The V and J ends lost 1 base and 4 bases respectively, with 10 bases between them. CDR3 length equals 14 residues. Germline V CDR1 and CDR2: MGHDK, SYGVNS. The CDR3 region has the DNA TGTGCCAGCAGTGAATTAGGACACGGCACTGAAGCTTTCTTT. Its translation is CASSELGHGTEAFF. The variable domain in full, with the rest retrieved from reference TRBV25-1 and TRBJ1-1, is EADIYQTPRYLVIGTGKKITLECSQTMGHDKMYWYQQDPGMELHLIHYSYGVNSTEKGDLSSESTVSRIRTEHFPLTLESARPSHTSQYLCASSELGHGTEAFFGQGTRLTVV.